Listed below are T cell receptor beta chains from one sample, sequenced in a study of beta chain features in type 1 diabetes. Data came from immunoSEQ multiplex PCR; TCRdb stores just in-frame clones and leaves some out. The repertoire holds about 620,000 clones, roughly 16% seen once, with approximately 0.093% in the top ten. Specimen: naive CD4+ T cells from blood. Source of these receptors: a man between 18 and 35 years old in good health. The CDR3 runs from the conserved cysteine through the conserved F or W. The D gene is left open where the match is weak. Size tells how often a clone was seen (once, few, many) or the class of an expanded clone, and some rows leave it out.

TRBJ2-7 NA TRBV4-2 NA TGTGCCAGCAGCCAAGGGGACAAGCCTCCCGAGCAGTACTTC CASSQGDKPPEQYF
TRBJ1-2 NA TRBV7-3 NA TGTGCCAGCAGCCCCGACAGAAACTATGGCTACACCTTC CASSPDRNYGYTF
TRBJ2-7 NA TRBV25-1 NA TGTGCCAGCAGTGAATCCCCAGACTCCTACGAGCAGTACTTC CASSESPDSYEQYF
TRBJ1-4 NA TRBV5-4 few TGTGCCAGCAGCTACGCGGCACAGATACCTGCAACTAATGAAAAACTGTTTTTT CASSYAAQIPATNEKLFF
TRBJ1-2 NA TRBV5-1 NA TGCGCCAGCAGCCCCCCGGCTTATGGCTACACCTTC CASSPPAYGYTF
TRBJ2-5 TRBD2 TRBV15 few TGTGCCACCAGCAGGCCTAGGTCGGGAGGGGTCGCAGAGACCCAGTACTTC CATSRPRSGGVAETQYF
TRBJ2-4 TRBD1 TRBV6-5 few TGTGCCAGCAGTTCCACAGGGGGCCGAGGAAAAAACATTCAGTACTTC CASSSTGGRGKNIQYF
TRBJ2-1 TRBD2 TRBV19 NA TGTGCCAGTAGTCTTAGACTAGCGGGAGTCATAGTCAATGAGCAGTTCTTC CASSLRLAGVIVNEQFF
TRBJ2-3 TRBD1 TRBV9 NA TGTGCCAGCAGCCCTAGACAGGGGGTCACAGATACGCAGTATTTT CASSPRQGVTDTQYF
TRBJ2-1 TRBD2 TRBV6-1 NA TGTGCCAGCAGTAAACTAGCGGGGGTTAACAATGAGCAGTTCTTC CASSKLAGVNNEQFF
TRBJ2-3 NA TRBV6-5 NA TGTGCCAGCAGAAACGCGGTAGGCACCACAGATACGCAGTATTTT CASRNAVGTTDTQYF
TRBJ1-2 TRBD1 TRBV30 NA TGTGCCTGGAGTGCCAGGACAGGGACCCTCTATGGCTACACCTTC CAWSARTGTLYGYTF
TRBJ2-3 NA TRBV5-1 few TGCGCCAGCAGCTCAAATCTAGGGACGACAGATACGCAGTATTTT CASSSNLGTTDTQYF
TRBJ2-3 TRBD1 TRBV9 NA TGTGCCAGCAGCGGCGGACAGGATGATAGCACAGATACGCAGTATTTT CASSGGQDDSTDTQYF
TRBJ2-1 TRBD2 TRBV29-1 NA TGCAGCGTTACCCCCGGGACTAGCGTATACAATGAGCAGTTCTTC CSVTPGTSVYNEQFF
TRBJ1-5 NA TRBV29-1 few TGCAGCGTGGCAGTTTATAGCAATCAGCCCCAGCATTTT CSVAVYSNQPQHF
TRBJ2-3 NA TRBV5-6 NA TGTGCCAGCAGCTTGGTTCGGAGTTACACAGATACGCAGTATTTT CASSLVRSYTDTQYF
TRBJ2-3 NA TRBV19 NA TGTGCCAGTAGTGTGGGACTGGCGGATACGCAGTATTTT CASSVGLADTQYF
TRBJ2-7 NA TRBV28 NA TGTGCCAGCAGCAGGCCCTACGAGCAGTACTTC CASSRPYEQYF
TRBJ1-1 NA TRBV29-1 few TGCAGCGCCCGGACAACTGAAGCTTTCTTT CSARTTEAFF